The T cell receptor (beta chain) under discussion was sequenced for a study of post-analysis software for immune sequencing data (dated by TCRdb to between 2015 and 2016). For context, the study as a whole: Recorded disease courses included relapsing-remitting, secondary progressive and progressive-relapsing multiple sclerosis, with some patients lacking subtype annotation. The patient repertoires were set against around eleven previously published healthy control repertoires from donors whose ages ranged from roughly 6 to 26 years. A subset of samples was prepared in parallel using single-end sample barcoding, then pooled and co-amplified after Illumina adapter ligation. Overall results and qualifications from the work: The control group was slightly older than the multiple sclerosis patient group. Normalized Chao1 diversity was significantly lower in multiple sclerosis patients than controls, suggesting substantial peripheral T-cell clonal expansion. Patients showed significantly higher frequencies than controls for several TRBV segments, among them TRBV5-6, TRBV5-1 and TRBV20-1. Direct clustering with F measure showed strong co-clustering of samples prepared in the same batch, prompting a batch-effect correction.

CDR3 length: 11 amino acids, cysteine to phenylalanine. Just CDR3 DNA is preserved here, 33 bases in frame from base 1. Deletion took 10 bases off V and 8 bases off J, with a span of 14 bases between the germline ends. This clonotype was counted only a few times. This receptor's antigen is unknown. Per-base qualities were not stored, and no clone one base away is much larger. The receptor library was made with PCR. These reads were obtained on an Illumina HiSeq 2500. Unique molecular identifiers were incorporated into TCR beta cDNA libraries to reduce PCR and sequencing biases. Per 1 to 10 million input T cells, around 500,000 cDNA molecules were obtained, such that each molecule approximated one T cell. The same protocol used for the earlier healthy control dataset was applied to prepare and sequence the patient libraries. Samples belonging to the same batch were prepared together, multiplexed and sequenced on a shared HiSeq lane. Processing in the source paper ran as follows. Raw barcoded reads were processed with MIGEC, discarding single-read molecular identifier groups before consensus assembly and CDR3 extraction. Clonotype tables were post-analysed with VDJtools, and diversity was normalized by down-sampling all datasets to the smallest sample size. Repertoire overlap clustering matched CDR3 amino acid but not nucleotide sequences to correct batch-related cross-sample contamination. TCRdb reran the public reads through fastp at Q25 and MiXCR, keeping productive beta chains. Records with the same CDR3 protein are collapsed into one entry carrying the most frequent genes and DNA. TCRdb's processing, not the authors', yielded these V and J calls. Counted in this sample were about 540,000 distinct CDR3 sequences; 34% of them appeared once. Together, the top ten hold less than 6% of the sample.

To demonstrate the VDJtools post-analysis software, TCR beta repertoires were profiled from the peripheral blood of roughly 14 young patients with multiple sclerosis. Multiple sclerosis patients were children and adolescents aged about 6 to 16 years. This receptor was identified in a girl aged 2 to 17 with multiple sclerosis. The chain links TRBV12-3 or TRBV12-4 with TRBJ1-2; possibly the D gene is TRBD1, per 5 matching bases. Sequenced material: blood. The CDR3 protein sequence reads: CATKGSGGYTF. The DNA sequence is TGTGCCACAAAGGGGTCGGGCGGCTACACCTTC.